The 25 T cell receptor beta chains in this list originate from one sample, sequenced in a study of hypomethylating agent response in myelodysplastic syndrome. TCRdb's table, derived via immunoSEQ multiplex PCR, lists solely in-frame clones and lacks some. The sample comprises some 4,100 clones, around 84% of which are singletons, and 12% rests with the top ten. Material: bone marrow, obtained before or after starting hypomethylating agent treatment for myelodysplastic syndrome (not recorded which). Every receptor here comes from a human donor with myelodysplastic syndrome.

The CDR3 DNA is TGTGCCAGCAGCCCTTTAGGCCTAGCGGGAGGAGAGACCCAGTACTTC. Translated, it gives CASSPLGLAGGETQYF. The chain uses TRBV7-3 and TRBJ2-5, with TRBD2 identical over 11 bases. CDR1 is SGHTA and CDR2 is FQGTGA in the germline V gene. The length of the CDR3 is 16 residues. With V trimmed by 5 bases and J by 4 bases, 9 bases remained unmatched.

The chain recombines TRBV7-2 with TRBJ2-7, with D hard to call. Germline CDR1 SGHTA, CDR2 FQGNSA. Between the trimmed V and J ends, which lost 2 bases and 7 bases, there was a span of 6 bases. The CDR3 consists of 11 residues. The CDR3 DNA is TGTGCCAGCAGCTTAAATTGGGAGCAGTACTTC. This sequence encodes CASSLNWEQYF.

CDR3 residues: CSVALRVSEQYF. The CDR3 coding sequence is TGCAGCGTAGCCCTCCGCGTGAGCGAGCAGTACTTC. The chain joins TRBV29-1 to TRBJ2-7; D is undetermined. CDR1 is SQVTM, CDR2 ANQGSEA, per germline. Trimming pared 6 bases from V and 6 bases from J, leaving 15 bases between. The CDR3 has 12 residues.

The V call is TRBV2, the J call TRBJ2-1, with D perhaps TRBD1 (5 bases). CDR1 and CDR2 (germline): SNHLY, FYNNEI. This CDR3 is 13 amino acids long. The V and J ends lost 9 bases and 10 bases respectively, with 19 bases between them. The CDR3 sequence: CARTADISTEQFF. The CDR3 DNA is TGTGCCAGGACGGCGGACATCTCTACGGAGCAGTTCTTC. The full variable domain, with the rest looked up from reference TRBV2 and TRBJ2-1, is EPEVTQTPSHQVTQMGQEVILRCVPISNHLYFYWYRQILGQKVEFLVSFYNNEISEKSEIFDDQFSVERPDGSNFTLKIRSTKLEDSAMYFCARTADISTEQFFGPGTRLTVL.

The gene calls are TRBV7-2 and TRBJ2-3, with TRBD1 matching over 11 bases. V dropped 5 bases and J dropped 2; count of bases not matched to a gene: 12. The CDR3 extends over 18 amino acids. The germline CDR1 and CDR2 sequences are SGHTA and FQGNSA. CDR3: CASSGRTGGELTTDTQYF. The CDR3 DNA reads TGTGCCAGCAGCGGTAGGACAGGGGGCGAATTGACCACAGATACGCAGTATTTT.

The CDR3 spells CASSRRANYGYTF. The CDR3 DNA reads as TGTGCCAGCAGCAGGCGGGCTAACTATGGCTACACCTTC. The chain has TRBV28 and TRBJ1-2; D unresolved. Looked up from germline, CDR1 is MDHEN and CDR2 is SYDVKM. Trimming stripped 6 bases from V and 0 bases from J, with 8 bases between. The CDR3 length is 13 residues.

J is TRBJ2-7 and V is TRBV6-9; tentatively, D is TRBD2 (5 bases). CDR1 is MNHGY and CDR2 is SVAAGI in the germline V gene. The CDR3 contains 12 residues. Trimming left V 7 bases short and J 2 bases short, with 9 bases between. The CDR3 reads CASTAVTYEQYF. In nucleotides, the CDR3 is TGTGCCAGCACAGCGGTCACCTACGAGCAGTACTTC.

DNA of the CDR3: TGTGCCAGCAGTGATTGGAGGAATAATTCACCCCTCCACTTT. It is translated as CASSDWRNNSPLHF. V gene TRBV6-1 combines with J gene TRBJ1-6; no clear D. Germline assignment: CDR1 MNHNS and CDR2 SASEGT. CDR3 size: 14 residues. V gave up 3 bases and J gave up 5 bases, with 8 bases separating them.

The genes are TRBV29-1 and TRBJ2-5; D unclear. The DNA matches TRBJ2-7 better at its end, which makes the J call doubtful. Germline V gene lookup returns CDR1 SQVTM and CDR2 ANQGSEA. The CDR3 consists of 14 residues. The CDR3 DNA follows: TGCAGCGTTGTCTCCGGACCAAAAACCTACGAGCAGTACTTC. Its translation is CSVVSGPKTYEQYF.

Relative to its sample, this clone is large. The rearrangement joins TRBV7-9 to TRBJ2-3; no reliable D call. This CDR3 contains 14 residues. Germline V gene data show CDR1 as SEHNR and CDR2 as FQNEAQ (reference sequence). Between the trimmed V and J ends, which lost 1 base and 2 bases, there was a span of 7 bases. In DNA form, the CDR3 reads TGTGCCAGCAGCTTAGGAGAGTCCACAGATACGCAGTATTTT. It specifies CASSLGESTDTQYF.

The chain carries TRBV6-1 and TRBJ2-5; D call uncertain. This CDR3 has 13 amino acids. The germline V gene encodes CDR1 MNHNS and CDR2 SASEGT. V was cut by 6 bases and J by 5 bases, with 13 bases left in between. The CDR3 loop reads CASRRLADETQYF. Here the CDR3 DNA reads TGTGCCAGCAGACGTCTTGCAGATGAGACCCAGTACTTC.

The chain carries TRBV5-6 and TRBJ2-5, with unresolved D. This CDR3 region has 13 residues. The ends were cut back, 0 bases at V and 2 bases at J, with 5 bases in the middle. Germline V gene sequence: CDR1 SGHDT, CDR2 YYEEEE. The DNA of the CDR3 is TGTGCCAGCAGCTTGGGCAGTCAAGAGACCCAGTACTTC. The encoded protein is CASSLGSQETQYF.

A single count supports this clone. V gene TRBV15 combines with J gene TRBJ1-2; D is unresolved. Germline CDR1 and CDR2: LNHNV and YYDKDF (reference sequence). The V end lost 1 base, the J end lost 1 base, and 7 bases lay between the germline ends. The CDR3 is 14 residues long. This CDR3 reads CATSRAGFNYGYTF. In nucleotides, the CDR3 is TGTGCCACCAGCAGAGCAGGTTTTAACTATGGCTACACCTTC.

This chain links TRBV15 with TRBJ2-7, with TRBD2 as a possible D gene (6 bases). V dropped 0 bases and J dropped 0 bases, with 18 bases sitting between them. Germline assignment: CDR1 LNHNV and CDR2 YYDKDF (reference sequence). This CDR3 spans 18 amino acids. The CDR3 DNA is TGTGCCACCAGCAGAGATCCACCTAGCGCTCAGAGCTCCTACGAGCAGTACTTC. Translation: CATSRDPPSAQSSYEQYF. The complete variable domain, with remaining parts taken from reference TRBV15 and TRBJ2-7, reads DAMVIQNPRYQVTQFGKPVTLSCSQTLNHNVMYWYQQKSSQAPKLLFHYYDKDFNNEADTPDNFQSRRPNTSFCFLDIRSPGLGDTAMYLCATSRDPPSAQSSYEQYFGPGTRLTVT.

This clone was observed once. J is TRBJ1-3 and V is TRBV6-5, with D perhaps matching TRBD1 (5 bases). The germline gives CDR1 MNHEY, CDR2 SVGAGI. The CDR3 consists of 13 residues. The ends were cut back, 0 bases at V and 8 bases at J, with 8 bases in the middle. In nucleotides, the CDR3 is TGTGCCAGCAGTTACTCGCAGGGATACACCATATATTTT. This encodes CASSYSQGYTIYF.

This clone was detected a few times. J is TRBJ2-5 and V is TRBV19, with TRBD1 identical over 12 bases. The germline gives CDR1 LNHDA, CDR2 SQIVND (reference sequence). The CDR3 runs to 16 residues. Trimming cost V 2 bases and J 4 bases; bases outside gene matches: 5. CDR3 sequence: CASSISGQGARETQYF. CDR3 bases: TGTGCCAGTAGTATATCGGGACAGGGGGCGAGAGAGACCCAGTACTTC. Based on the CDR3 plus reference TRBV19 and TRBJ2-5, the full variable domain is DGGITQSPKYLFRKEGQNVTLSCEQNLNHDAMYWYRQDPGQGLRLIYYSQIVNDFQKGDIAEGYSVSREKKESFPLTVTSAQKNPTAFYLCASSISGQGARETQYFGPGTRLLVL.

CDR3 DNA: TGTGCCAGCAGCTTAGGGCGGGGCCAATATACCTACGAGCAGTACTTC. It codes for CASSLGRGQYTYEQYF. This chain links TRBV7-9 with TRBJ2-5; weak D call: TRBD2 (6 bases). Judging by the DNA end, TRBJ2-7 fits better; the J call may be wrong. This CDR3 is built from 16 residues. CDR1 SEHNR and CDR2 FQNEAQ come from the germline V gene (reference sequence).

The chain couples TRBV6-5 to TRBJ1-5; unclear D gene. Germline loops: CDR1 MNHEY, CDR2 SVGAGI. V was trimmed by 10 bases and J by 4 bases, leaving 14 bases between them. This CDR3 contains 13 residues. The CDR3 spells CATSVSGNQPQHF. CDR3 in DNA: TGTGCCACCTCAGTCTCGGGTAATCAGCCCCAGCATTTT.

This chain uses TRBV11-2 with TRBJ2-7; TRBD2 agrees at 8 bases. Germline CDR1 and CDR2: SGHAT and FQNNGV. V gave up 1 base and J gave up 4 bases; unmatched junction bases: 6. The CDR3 runs 15 residues. CDR3 residues: CASSLVSGRVYEQYF. Written as DNA, the CDR3 is TGTGCCAGCAGCTTAGTATCCGGGAGGGTATACGAGCAGTACTTC. Together with reference TRBV11-2 and TRBJ2-7, the CDR3 gives the full variable domain: EAGVAQSPRYKIIEKRQSVAFWCNPISGHATLYWYQQILGQGPKLLIQFQNNGVVDDSQLPKDRFSAERLKGVDSTLKIQPAKLEDSAVYLCASSLVSGRVYEQYFGPGTRLTVT.

In its sample, this clone was seen a few times. J is TRBJ1-1 and V is TRBV9; D is unclear. V lost 4 bases to trimming and J lost 0 bases, with 7 bases between them. The CDR3 covers 13 residues. CDR1 is SGDLS and CDR2 is YYNGEE in the germline V gene. CDR3 bases: TGTGCCAGCAGCCCGGGATTGAACACTGAAGCTTTCTTT. Protein: CASSPGLNTEAFF.

The chain has TRBV28 and TRBJ1-1, with a tentative D call TRBD1 (6 bases). Trimming cost V 2 bases and J 10 bases, with 20 bases left between them. Germline V gives CDR1 MDHEN, CDR2 SYDVKM. The CDR3 is made up of 15 amino acids. CDR3 amino acids: CASSLLSGEGRSAFF. Written as DNA, the CDR3 is TGTGCCAGCAGTTTACTCTCAGGGGAAGGGCGGTCAGCTTTCTTT.

This clone was seen once. J is TRBJ1-3 and V is TRBV18, with D unclear. Between the trimmed V and J ends, which lost 0 bases and 0 bases, there was a span of 9 bases. This CDR3 is built from 16 residues. CDR1 and CDR2 (germline): KGHSH, LQKENI. The CDR3 nucleotides read TGTGCCAGCTCACCACCGGCAGTCGGCTCTGGAAACACCATATATTTT. This gives the protein CASSPPAVGSGNTIYF.

This sequence joins TRBV19 and TRBJ2-7; D might be TRBD2 (6 bases). Per the germline V gene, CDR1 is LNHDA and CDR2 is SQIVND (reference sequence). This CDR3 spans 14 amino acids. The V end was cut by 5 bases, the J end by 2 bases, with 13 bases between. CDR3 nucleotides: TGTGCCAGTAGTTGGAGCGGGTTTCCCTACGAGCAGTACTTC. It encodes CASSWSGFPYEQYF.

The gene calls are TRBV2 and TRBJ1-1, with D possibly being TRBD1 (6 bases). CDR1 and CDR2 from the germline V gene are SNHLY and FYNNEI. V shed 0 bases and J shed 3 bases, with 8 bases lying between them. This CDR3 has 14 residues. The CDR3, as DNA: TGTGCCAGCAGTGAAGCGAGGGGGGACACTGAAGCTTTCTTT. Translation gives CASSEARGDTEAFF.

This clone occurred once. The genes are TRBV6-1 and TRBJ1-3; possibly TRBD1 for D (5 bases). Germline V gene lookup returns CDR1 MNHNS and CDR2 SASEGT. V lost 3 bases and J lost 4, with 19 bases in between. This CDR3 has 17 residues. CDR3 residues: CASSDRGNQRQGNTIYF. The CDR3 nucleotides read TGTGCCAGCAGTGACCGCGGGAATCAGAGACAGGGAAACACCATATATTTT.